Presented here are 17 T cell receptor beta chains from one specimen sequenced in a study of shared clonotypes between healthy human individuals. Measured with immunoSEQ multiplex PCR; TCRdb has only the in-frame clones, and not every one. The sample yields about 490,000 clones, around 80% seen once. The sequenced material came from PBMCs. The receptors come from a woman between 40 and 55 years old in good health. Some clones in this sample may be carry-over from other donors' samples.

The V gene is TRBV10-3, the J gene TRBJ1-2, with unresolved D. Germline V lookup: CDR1 ENHRY, CDR2 SYGVKD. The CDR3 has 19 residues. Trimming removed 2 bases at V and 0 bases at J, with 22 bases between. In nucleotides, the CDR3 is TGTGCCATCAGTGAGAAGGTCGCCACCCCATTGATAGCTAACTATGGCTACACCTTC. Amino acids: CAISEKVATPLIANYGYTF.

This rearrangement joins TRBV5-4 to TRBJ1-2; no firm D call. CDR1 and CDR2 (germline): SGHNT, YYREEE (reference sequence). This CDR3 spans 13 amino acids. Trimming removed 1 base from V and 4 bases from J, with 8 bases in between. CDR3 nucleotides: TGTGCCAGCAGCTTGATGTCACTCTATGGCTACACCTTC. It specifies CASSLMSLYGYTF.

This clone was detected only once. The chain uses TRBV2 and TRBJ1-5, with D possibly matching TRBD1 (6 bases). V was trimmed by 0 bases and J by 7 bases, leaving 19 bases between them. The germline V gene encodes CDR1 SNHLY and CDR2 FYNNEI. The CDR3 has 17 amino acids. This CDR3 is CASSEAITGFSGQPQHF. The CDR3 coding sequence is TGTGCCAGCAGTGAAGCGATAACAGGGTTCTCCGGACAGCCCCAGCATTTT.

On this clone itself: One junction end does not reproduce the germline sequence, and a read error may be involved. The chain joins TRBV11-2 to TRBJ2-5, with D hard to call. This CDR3 is 11 amino acids long. Germline loops: CDR1 SGHAT, CDR2 FQNNGV. CDR3 loop: CASSLSETRYF. Written as DNA, the CDR3 is TGTGCCAGCAGCTTATCTGAGACCCGGTACTTC.

This chain uses TRBV30 with TRBJ2-7; TRBD2 matches 8 bases. The junction had 6 bases not matched to a gene; V was cut back by 0 bases and J by 2 bases. The germline V gene encodes CDR1 GTSNPN and CDR2 SVGIG (reference sequence). The CDR3 has 15 residues. CDR3 coding DNA: TGTGCCTGGAGTGTACCTAGCGGGCTCCCCTACGAGCAGTACTTC. Translation: CAWSVPSGLPYEQYF.

The chain employs TRBV6-6 and TRBJ2-3; 8 bases fit TRBD2. CDR3 size: 16 residues. Germline lookup yields CDR1 MNHNY and CDR2 SVGAGI (reference sequence). J was trimmed by 2 bases and V by 6 bases; bases with no gene match: 10. CDR3: CASSKTAGAVTDTQYF. CDR3 DNA: TGTGCCAGCAGCAAGACAGCGGGGGCCGTCACAGATACGCAGTATTTT.

The chain combines TRBV7-6 with TRBJ2-1; TRBD1 matches 11 bases. Germline trimming cut 2 bases from V and 6 bases from J; bases unmatched to any gene: 6. Germline V CDR1 and CDR2: SGHVS, FNYEAQ. The CDR3 sequence is 16 residues long. CDR3 loop: CASSLSRTGGRNEQFF. The CDR3 DNA sequence: TGTGCCAGCAGCTTATCCCGGACAGGGGGCCGCAATGAGCAGTTCTTC.

This clone appeared a few times. CDR3 DNA sequence: TGTGCCAGCAGTCCCTCTGGCAGCAATTACAATGAGCAGTTCTTC. Translation gives CASSPSGSNYNEQFF. The V gene is TRBV6-4, the J gene TRBJ2-1; D gene uncertain. Germline CDR1 reads MRHNA; CDR2 reads SNTAGT. V lost 5 bases and J 4 bases, leaving 15 bases between the germline ends. CDR3 length: 15 amino acids.

For this clone: This probably arose from a read error, given a far larger clone one base away. The sample holds other DNA sequences that translate to the same CDR3. The rearrangement uses TRBV30 and TRBJ1-2; no firm D call. Per the germline V gene, CDR1 is GTSNPN and CDR2 is SVGIG (reference sequence). The CDR3 covers 12 residues. The CDR3 protein is CAWSRPTYGYTF. CDR3 bases: TGTGCCTGGAGTCGACCGACCTATGGTTACACCTTC.

V and J are TRBV29-1 and TRBJ2-7; no firm D call. The germline V gene has CDR1 SQVTM and CDR2 ANQGSEA. CDR3 length equals 13 residues. Deletions cut 6 bases from V and 4 bases from J, with 16 bases between. CDR3 residues: CSVRASGIYEQYF. CDR3 nucleotide sequence: TGCAGCGTCCGGGCCTCAGGCATATACGAGCAGTACTTC.

The chain couples TRBV28 to TRBJ2-1, with 8 bases matching TRBD2. After removal of 2 bases from V and 0 bases from J, the junction contained 3 bases not matched to a gene. CDR1 and CDR2 from the germline V gene are MDHEN and SYDVKM. CDR3 length: 16 amino acids. The CDR3 nucleotides read TGTGCCAGCAGTTTAGAGCGGGGGAGCTCCTACAATGAGCAGTTCTTC. Its protein product is CASSLERGSSYNEQFF. Together with reference TRBV28 and TRBJ2-1, the CDR3 gives the full variable domain: DVKVTQSSRYLVKRTGEKVFLECVQDMDHENMFWYRQDPGLGLRLIYFSYDVKMKEKGDIPEGYSVSREKKERFSLILESASTNQTSMYLCASSLERGSSYNEQFFGPGTRLTVL.

CDR3: CASSSGIPVSYNEQFF. The CDR3 coding sequence is TGTGCCAGCAGCTCGGGGATACCAGTCTCCTACAATGAGCAGTTCTTC. The V and J genes are TRBV7-3 and TRBJ2-1, with D perhaps TRBD2 (5 bases). Trimming took 4 bases from V and 0 from J, leaving 13 bases between them. The CDR3 runs 16 residues. The germline gives CDR1 SGHTA, CDR2 FQGTGA.

The J gene is TRBJ2-5, the V gene TRBV19; a weak D match, TRBD1 (6 bases). CDR3 length equals 13 residues. CDR1 and CDR2 (germline): LNHDA, SQIVND (reference sequence). The germline V and J ends were trimmed by 3 bases and 5 bases, with 10 bases remaining between them. CDR3 DNA: TGTGCCAGTAGTATGGGCAGGGGTGAGACCCAGTACTTC. Protein product: CASSMGRGETQYF.

The chain combines TRBV7-9 with TRBJ1-4; unclear D gene. Germline V lookup: CDR1 SEHNR, CDR2 FQNEAQ (reference sequence). With 0 bases removed from V and 5 bases from J, the gap between germline ends came to 7 bases. The CDR3 loop spans 14 amino acids. CDR3 protein: CASSLAAGNEKLFF. The CDR3 nucleotides read TGTGCCAGCAGCTTAGCCGCCGGGAATGAAAAACTGTTTTTT.

This clone was seen at least ten times. The same CDR3 also results from other DNA sequences found in this sample. The chain recombines TRBV5-1 with TRBJ2-5, with D tentatively TRBD1 or TRBD2 (5 bases each). The CDR3 has 13 residues. Trimming cost V 0 bases and J 5 bases, with 8 bases left between them. In germline, CDR1 is SGHRS, CDR2 YFSETQ. DNA of the CDR3: TGCGCCAGCAGCTTGGCCGGGGCGGAGACCCAGTACTTC. Protein product: CASSLAGAETQYF.

The chain links TRBV9 to TRBJ2-2; D unresolved. The CDR3 spans 16 residues. Trimming pared 1 base from V and 5 bases from J, leaving 15 bases between. Germline V gene data show CDR1 as SGDLS and CDR2 as YYNGEE. The CDR3 sequence: CASSVSVGRSTGELFF. The CDR3 DNA sequence: TGTGCCAGCAGCGTATCAGTAGGACGCTCAACCGGGGAGCTGTTTTTT.

The CDR3 here is CSVLIGGSNQPQHF. DNA for the CDR3: TGCAGCGTACTAATAGGAGGTAGCAATCAGCCCCAGCATTTT. This chain uses TRBV29-1 with TRBJ1-5; no clear D gene. This CDR3 is built from 14 residues. Germline values: CDR1 SQVTM, CDR2 ANQGSEA. Trimming cost V 6 bases and J 0 bases, with 12 bases left between them.